The clone carrying this T cell receptor (beta chain) came up a few times. The data stem from a study of cytomegalovirus exposure and HLA in healthy donors. About the research overall: Drawn from HLA-typed donors, about 85 million unique TCRs were held in an early data release.

The PCR contained 60 Vbeta and 13 Jbeta primers. Profiling relied on immunoSEQ multiplex PCR, and the TCRdb table lists in-frame clones only, not all of them. The sample lists more than 200,000 clones, 70% to 85% occurring once. The donors gave bone marrow, and they were healthy. CDR1 and CDR2 from the germline V gene are SEHNR and FQNEAQ (reference sequence). The CDR3 runs to 14 residues. V was trimmed by 3 bases and J by 5 bases, leaving 13 bases between them. The clonotype comes from a girl between 2 and 10 years old in good health and CMV-seronegative. The chain uses TRBV7-9 and TRBJ1-1; D perhaps matches TRBD1 (6 bases). The sample consisted of PBMCs. CDR3 in DNA: TGTGCCAGCAGCTTCCAGGGGCCTGGGACTGAAGCTTTCTTT. It translates to CASSFQGPGTEAFF.